The sequence of this TCR beta chain was determined in a study of cytomegalovirus exposure and HLA in healthy donors. Sequenced by immunoSEQ multiplex PCR; TCRdb stores in-frame clones only, minus some. The data hold approximately 210,000 clones, with approximately 86% observed a single time. In germline, CDR1 is MDHEN, CDR2 SYDVKM. The V end lost 5 bases, the J end lost 5 bases, and 21 bases lay between the germline ends. CDR3 size: 16 residues. The clonotype comes from a woman aged 18-30 years in good health and CMV-seronegative. The sequenced material came from PBMCs. This chain connects TRBV28 to TRBJ2-5; TRBD1 is a possible D gene (6 bases). This CDR3 is CASSTGTPINVETQYF. The CDR3 nucleotides read TGTGCCAGCAGTACCGGGACACCGATTAACGTGGAGACCCAGTACTTC.